Each of the 4 T cell receptor beta chains below was sequenced from the same sample in a study of CD8 T cells in Susac syndrome. The authors reverse transcribed roughly 0.5 to 1 ug RNA with random hexamers. TCRdb used MiXCR to reprocess the immunoSEQ multiplex PCR reads, holding one entry per CDR3 protein. The sample lists about 130,000 distinct CDR3 sequences, approximately 93% occurring once. Input material: CD8+ T cells from PBMCs. These receptors all come from a human donor with multiple sclerosis.

The rearrangement joins TRBV5-4 to TRBJ1-1; 7 nucleotides line up with TRBD1. The CDR3 loop spans 16 amino acids. Trimming removed 4 bases from V and 0 bases from J; junction bases left unmatched: 9. Germline CDR1 SGHNT, CDR2 YYREEE (reference sequence). The CDR3 DNA reads as TGTGCCAGCAGCCCAGACAGGGAGAGGATGAACACTGAAGCTTTCTTT. Its translation: CASSPDRERMNTEAFF.

The chain uses TRBV6-6 and TRBJ2-7, with D perhaps matching TRBD2 (7 bases). Per germline, CDR1 MNHNY and CDR2 SVGAGI (reference sequence). The V end lost 2 bases, the J end lost 3 bases, and 14 bases lay between the germline ends. This CDR3 has 15 amino acids. CDR3 sequence reads: CASSYGGGGDYEQYF. The CDR3 nucleotides read TGTGCCAGCAGTTACGGGGGGGGCGGAGACTACGAGCAGTACTTC.

The rearrangement joins TRBV5-1 to TRBJ1-1, with D maybe TRBD1 (5 bases). In germline, CDR1 is SGHRS, CDR2 YFSETQ. Trimming left V 4 bases short and J 1 base short, with 14 bases between. This CDR3 has 15 amino acids. CDR3 DNA sequence: TGCGCCAGCAGCCCCCTTTGGACACGGAACACTGAAGCTTTCTTT. This sequence encodes CASSPLWTRNTEAFF.

The V and J genes are TRBV6-2 or TRBV6-3 and TRBJ1-2; D remains ambiguous. CDR3 size: 14 residues. CDR1 is MNHEY, CDR2 SVGEGT, per germline. The V and J ends lost 2 bases and 6 bases respectively, with 13 bases between them. CDR3 protein: CASSYIQRTNGYTF. DNA of the CDR3: TGTGCCAGCAGTTACATACAGCGAACGAATGGCTACACCTTC.